Below, 10 T cell receptor beta chains from the same sample are listed, as sequenced in a study of regulatory T cells in long-lasting Graves disease. Time point here: newly diagnosed GD, antithyroid drugs for less than 3 months. Extracted RNA from PBMCs served as the source of the TCR library. The authors built TCR beta libraries using iRepertoire HTBI primers and Arm-PCR of CDR3 regions. A single record per CDR3 protein comes from TCRdb applying MiXCR to the multiplex PCR reads. The sample has about 620,000 distinct CDR3 sequences, 16% seen once; the top ten hold approximately 18%. This same sample was also taken into another study, of T cells in Graves' hyperthyroidism and ophthalmopathy.

This specimen consisted of peripheral blood mononuclear cells (PBMCs), obtained at new diagnosis, from a patient treated with antithyroid drugs. These receptors were collected from a woman in her 30s with Graves disease.

J is TRBJ2-2 and V is TRBV9; D may be TRBD1 or TRBD2 (5 bases each). The CDR3 totals 16 residues. From germline, CDR1 is SGDLS and CDR2 YYNGEE. V gave up 4 bases and J gave up 7 bases, with 20 bases separating them. This CDR3 reads CASSLRGVVQIGELFF. DNA for the CDR3: TGTGCCAGCAGCCTTCGAGGGGTAGTGCAGATCGGGGAGCTGTTTTTT.

The chain links TRBV6-4 to TRBJ1-5; D might be TRBD1 (6 bases). The CDR3 covers 18 residues. The germline CDR1 and CDR2 sequences are MRHNA and SNTAGT. Trimming shortened V by 3 bases and J by 0 bases, and 18 bases separated the two germline ends. DNA for the CDR3: TGTGCCAGCAGTGAAGGGGACACAGGAGATGCTAGCAATCAGCCCCAGCATTTT. As protein: CASSEGDTGDASNQPQHF.

This clonotype was seen many times. The junction and the germline gene differ at one end; a read error may be behind it. The chain employs TRBV7-2 and TRBJ1-1; maybe TRBD1 (6 bases). This CDR3 has 13 residues. The V gene's germline CDR1 is SGHTA and CDR2 FQGNSA. DNA of the CDR3: TGTGCGAGCAAATGGACAGCGAACACTGAAGCTTTCTTT. This encodes CASKWTANTEAFF.

V and J are TRBV20-1 and TRBJ1-1; D gene uncertain. Germline lookup yields CDR1 DFQATT and CDR2 SNEGSKA (reference sequence). CDR3 size: 16 residues. Trimming pared 6 bases from V and 0 bases from J, leaving 20 bases between. CDR3 amino acids: CSAIESMGSMNTEAFF. The CDR3 DNA is TGCAGTGCGATAGAGTCCATGGGTTCCATGAACACTGAAGCTTTCTTT.

This clonotype was seen at least ten times. The chain links TRBV20-1 to TRBJ2-3, with TRBD2 matching 9 bases. Germline CDR1 DFQATT, CDR2 SNEGSKA (reference sequence). This CDR3 is built from 15 residues. Trimming at V came to 0 bases and at J to 5 bases, leaving 6 bases not matched to a gene. The CDR3 loop reads CSARDWLAGRDTQYF. The CDR3 nucleotides read TGCAGTGCTAGAGATTGGCTAGCGGGAAGAGATACGCAGTATTTT.

The chain carries TRBV7-9 and TRBJ1-5, with TRBD1 matching over 7 bases. The length of the CDR3 is 13 residues. J was trimmed by 6 bases and V by 9 bases; bases with no gene match: 8. Looked up from germline, CDR1 is SEHNR and CDR2 is FQNEAQ (reference sequence). Written as DNA, the CDR3 is TGTGCCAGTGCAGGACAGGATATTCAGCCCCAGCATTTT. Translation gives CASAGQDIQPQHF.

The chain combines TRBV30 with TRBJ1-2, with D perhaps matching TRBD1 (6 bases). CDR1 GTSNPN and CDR2 SVGIG come from the germline V gene (reference sequence). V was pared by 1 base and J by 4 bases, with 7 bases between. This CDR3 has 12 residues. CDR3 sequence (DNA): TGTGCCTGGAGTGCAGGGGCCTATGGCTACACCTTC. Its protein product is CAWSAGAYGYTF.

This clonotype was counted at least ten times. The J gene is TRBJ2-7, the V gene TRBV12-3 or TRBV12-4, with a weak D call TRBD1 (6 bases). CDR3 length: 14 residues. V lost 5 bases, J lost 0 bases, and 11 bases lay in between. CDR3 bases: TGTGCCAGCAGTCCGGGACATCTCTCCTACGAGCAGTACTTC. Its translation: CASSPGHLSYEQYF.

This clonotype was seen a handful of times. This sequence joins TRBV29-1 and TRBJ2-1, with D perhaps TRBD2 (7 bases). The germline V gene has CDR1 SQVTM and CDR2 ANQGSEA. Deletions cut 6 bases from V and 0 bases from J, with 12 bases between. The CDR3 sequence is 14 residues long. The CDR3 bases are TGCAGCGTCCAAAGGGGGGGCTCCTACAATGAGCAGTTCTTC. Translated: CSVQRGGSYNEQFF.

Ten or more counts support this clonotype. CDR3 sequence: CASSLLGLAGRVTGELFF. The CDR3, as DNA: TGTGCCAGCAGTCTGCTTGGACTAGCGGGAAGAGTCACCGGGGAGCTGTTTTTT. The chain combines TRBV12-3 or TRBV12-4 with TRBJ2-2, with 12 bases that match TRBD2. This CDR3 spans 18 amino acids. The junction had 11 bases not matched to a gene; V was cut back by 5 bases and J by 4 bases.